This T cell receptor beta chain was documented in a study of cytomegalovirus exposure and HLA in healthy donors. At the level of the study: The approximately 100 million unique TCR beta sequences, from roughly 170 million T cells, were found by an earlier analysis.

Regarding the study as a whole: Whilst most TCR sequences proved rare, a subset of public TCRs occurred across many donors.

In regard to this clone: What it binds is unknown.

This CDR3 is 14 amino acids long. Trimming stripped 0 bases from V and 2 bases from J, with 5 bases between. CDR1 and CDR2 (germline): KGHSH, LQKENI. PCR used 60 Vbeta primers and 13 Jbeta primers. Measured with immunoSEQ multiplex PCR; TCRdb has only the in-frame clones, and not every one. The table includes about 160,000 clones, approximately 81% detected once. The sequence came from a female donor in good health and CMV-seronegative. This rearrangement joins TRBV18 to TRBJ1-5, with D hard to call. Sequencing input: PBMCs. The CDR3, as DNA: TGTGCCAGCTCACCACCGGGCCGCAATCAGCCCCAGCATTTT. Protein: CASSPPGRNQPQHF.